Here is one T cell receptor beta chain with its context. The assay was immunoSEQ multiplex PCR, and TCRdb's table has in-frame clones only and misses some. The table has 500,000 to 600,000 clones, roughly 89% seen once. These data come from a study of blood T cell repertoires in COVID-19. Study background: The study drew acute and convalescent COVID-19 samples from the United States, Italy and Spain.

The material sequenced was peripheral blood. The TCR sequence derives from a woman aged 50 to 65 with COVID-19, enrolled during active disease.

CDR3: CASRTSATNEKLFF. CDR3 bases: TGTGCCAGCAGAACAAGTGCAACTAATGAAAAACTGTTTTTT. The chain joins TRBV6-5 to TRBJ1-4; D not certain. The germline gives CDR1 MNHEY, CDR2 SVGAGI. The CDR3 runs to 14 residues. Deletions cut 6 bases from V and 0 bases from J, with 8 bases between.